This T cell receptor (beta chain) was sequenced for a study of control samples from healthy donors and cancer patients. This table comes from immunoSEQ multiplex PCR, and its TCRdb copy is limited to in-frame clones, with some not included. This sample carries about 150,000 clones, approximately 91% of them seen once, and the ten largest clones take approximately 3.2%. The material sequenced was blood. The clonotype comes from a man aged 25 to 40 in good health.

This chain's CDR3 is CASSSWTETDTQYF. The CDR3 nucleotides read TGTGCCAGCAGTTCTTGGACAGAAACAGATACGCAGTATTTT. This chain connects TRBV25-1 to TRBJ2-3, with D maybe TRBD1 (6 bases). The CDR3 covers 14 residues. Germline lookup yields CDR1 MGHDK and CDR2 SYGVNS. The V gene lost 5 bases and the J gene lost 3 bases, with 12 bases spanning the gap. Full variable domain (rest looked up from reference TRBV25-1 and TRBJ2-3): EADIYQTPRYLVIGTGKKITLECSQTMGHDKMYWYQQDPGMELHLIHYSYGVNSTEKGDLSSESTVSRIRTEHFPLTLESARPSHTSQYLCASSSWTETDTQYFGPGTRLTVL.